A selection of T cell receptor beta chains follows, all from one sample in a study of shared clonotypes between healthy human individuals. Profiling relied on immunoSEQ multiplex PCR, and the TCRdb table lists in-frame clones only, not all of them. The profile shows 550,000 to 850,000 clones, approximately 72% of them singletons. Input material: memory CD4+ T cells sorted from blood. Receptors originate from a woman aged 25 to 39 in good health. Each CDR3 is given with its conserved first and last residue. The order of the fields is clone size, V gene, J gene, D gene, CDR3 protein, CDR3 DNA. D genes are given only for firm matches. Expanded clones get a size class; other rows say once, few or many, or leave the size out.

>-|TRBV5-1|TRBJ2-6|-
CASSFTPGGASGANVLTF
TGCGCCAGCAGCTTTACCCCGGGCGGGGCCTCTGGGGCCAACGTCCTGACTTTC
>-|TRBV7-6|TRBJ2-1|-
CASSPTGGSYNEQFF
TGTGCCAGCAGCCCTACCGGGGGCTCCTACAATGAGCAGTTCTTC
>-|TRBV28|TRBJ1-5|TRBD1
CASSSPGQGLNQPQHF
TGTGCCAGCAGTTCGCCGGGACAGGGGCTTAATCAGCCCCAGCATTTT
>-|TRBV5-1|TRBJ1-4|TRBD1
CASSPGQGISEKLFF
TGCGCCAGCAGCCCGGGACAGGGAATTTCTGAAAAACTGTTTTTT
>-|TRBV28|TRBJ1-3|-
CASGNSRVGNTIYF
TGTGCCAGCGGCAACAGCCGAGTCGGAAACACCATATATTTT
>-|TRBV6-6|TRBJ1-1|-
CASRQTGVNTEAFF
TGTGCCAGCAGACAGACAGGAGTGAACACTGAAGCTTTCTTT
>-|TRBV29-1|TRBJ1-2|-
CSVPGDPYYGYTF
TGCAGCGTCCCAGGGGACCCCTACTATGGCTACACCTTC
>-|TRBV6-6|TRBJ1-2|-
CASSQAGNYGYTF
TGTGCCAGCAGCCAAGCGGGGAACTATGGCTACACCTTC
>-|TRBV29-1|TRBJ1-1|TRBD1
CSGGQTNTEAFF
TGCAGCGGGGGACAGACGAACACTGAAGCTTTCTTT
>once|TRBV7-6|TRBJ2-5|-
CASSYDLKETQYF
TGTGCCAGCAGCTATGACTTAAAAGAGACCCAGTACTTC
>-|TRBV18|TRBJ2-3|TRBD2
CASSLAGGPTDTQYF
TGTGCCAGCTCACTAGCGGGAGGGCCCACAGATACGCAGTATTTT
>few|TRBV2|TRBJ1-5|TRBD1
CASSVGQGVTQPQHF
TGTGCCAGCAGTGTAGGACAGGGGGTTACTCAGCCCCAGCATTTT
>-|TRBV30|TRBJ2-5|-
CAWSRELGETQYF
TGTGCCTGGAGTCGTGAACTTGGGGAGACCCAGTACTTC
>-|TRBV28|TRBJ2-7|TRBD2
CASSSSGTLTFEQYF
TGTGCCAGCAGTTCTAGCGGGACCCTAACATTCGAGCAGTACTTC
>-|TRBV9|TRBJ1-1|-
CASSVDSGGTEAFF
TGTGCCAGCAGCGTGGACAGCGGCGGCACTGAAGCTTTCTTT
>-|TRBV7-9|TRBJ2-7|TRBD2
CASSGTGGAYEQYF
TGTGCCAGCAGCGGGACGGGAGGGGCCTACGAGCAGTACTTC
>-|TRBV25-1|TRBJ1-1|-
CASRDGQYDTEAFF
TGTGCCAGCAGAGACGGACAGTACGACACTGAAGCTTTCTTT
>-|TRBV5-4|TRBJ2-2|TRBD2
CASSKAGTSRNTGELFF
TGTGCCAGCAGCAAGGCCGGGACTAGCCGGAACACCGGGGAGCTGTTTTTT
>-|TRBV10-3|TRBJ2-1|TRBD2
CAISGLASGDNEQFF
TGTGCCATCAGTGGTTTGGCTAGCGGGGACAATGAGCAGTTCTTC
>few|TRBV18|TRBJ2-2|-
CASSPGGSNTGELFF
TGTGCCAGCTCACCGGGGGGCTCGAACACCGGGGAGCTGTTTTTT
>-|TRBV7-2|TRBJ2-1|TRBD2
CASSLASGNPYNEQFF
TGTGCCAGCAGCTTAGCTAGCGGGAATCCTTACAATGAGCAGTTCTTC
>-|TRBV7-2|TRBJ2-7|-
CASSLQESAGYAYEQYF
TGTGCCAGCAGCTTACAGGAGAGTGCGGGGTATGCCTACGAGCAGTACTTC
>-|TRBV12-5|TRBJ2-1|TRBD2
CASGPSGRAGNEQFF
TGTGCTAGTGGTCCAAGCGGGAGGGCCGGAAATGAGCAGTTCTTC
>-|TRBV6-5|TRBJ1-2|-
CASSRSQRKSYGYTF
TGTGCCAGCAGCCGCAGTCAGCGTAAGAGCTATGGCTACACCTTC
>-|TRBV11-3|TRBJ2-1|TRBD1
CASSLRGQGKQFF
TGTGCCAGCAGCCTAAGGGGACAGGGCAAGCAGTTCTTC
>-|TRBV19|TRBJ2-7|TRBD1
CASSRDRGRSDEQYF
TGTGCCAGTAGTAGGGACAGGGGCCGCTCGGACGAGCAGTACTTC
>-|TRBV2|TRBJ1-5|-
CATTAKTSNQPQHF
TGTGCCACTACGGCCAAAACTAGCAATCAGCCCCAGCATTTT
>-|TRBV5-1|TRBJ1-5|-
CASSSGYLDQPQHF
TGCGCCAGCAGCTCCGGGTATCTTGATCAGCCCCAGCATTTT
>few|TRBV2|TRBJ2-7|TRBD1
CASSDGQGDYEQYF
TGTGCCAGCAGTGACGGACAGGGAGACTACGAGCAGTACTTC
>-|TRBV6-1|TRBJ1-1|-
CASIISSRDTEAFF
TGTGCCAGCATTATCTCGTCACGGGACACTGAAGCTTTCTTT
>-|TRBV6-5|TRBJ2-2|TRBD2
CASTRGRAVTGELFF
TGTGCCAGCACTCGCGGGAGGGCCGTCACCGGGGAGCTGTTTTTT
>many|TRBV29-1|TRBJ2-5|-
CSVGKGGETQYF
TGCAGCGTTGGAAAGGGGGGGGAGACCCAGTACTTC
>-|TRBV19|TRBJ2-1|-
CASSRPGTSEGEQFF
TGTGCCAGTAGTAGACCCGGGACCAGTGAGGGTGAGCAGTTCTTC
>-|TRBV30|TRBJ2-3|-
CAWSGRGLVGTDTQYF
TGTGCCTGGAGTGGACGGGGCCTAGTCGGCACAGATACGCAGTATTTT
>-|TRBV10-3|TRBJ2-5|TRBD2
CATSSLAGQETQYF
TGTGCCACCAGCTCGCTAGCGGGGCAAGAGACCCAGTACTTC
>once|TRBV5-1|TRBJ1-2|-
CASSFDGDYGYTF
TGCGCCAGCAGCTTCGACGGAGACTATGGCTACACCTTC
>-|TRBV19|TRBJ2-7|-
CASRDQPGQGYEQYF
TGTGCCAGCAGAGACCAACCGGGCCAGGGCTACGAGCAGTACTTC
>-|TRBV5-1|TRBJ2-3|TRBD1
CASSLDGTGGTQYF
TGCGCCAGCAGCTTGGACGGGACAGGGGGAACGCAGTATTTT
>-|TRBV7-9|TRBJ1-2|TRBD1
CASSLARTGGDGYTF
TGTGCCAGCAGCTTAGCCCGGACAGGGGGGGATGGCTACACCTTC
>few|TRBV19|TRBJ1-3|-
CASAQDASGNTIYF
TGTGCCTCGGCCCAGGATGCCTCTGGAAACACCATATATTTT
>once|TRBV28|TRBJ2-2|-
CASSFNPVGLFF
TGTGCCAGCAGTTTTAATCCCGTCGGGCTGTTTTTT
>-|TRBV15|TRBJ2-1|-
CATSRGSARSYNEQFF
TGTGCCACCAGCAGAGGCAGCGCCCGATCCTACAATGAGCAGTTCTTC
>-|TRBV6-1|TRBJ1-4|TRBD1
CAMSGGGVQEKLFF
TGTGCCATGTCAGGGGGCGGGGTCCAGGAAAAACTGTTTTTT
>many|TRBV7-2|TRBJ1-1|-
CASSLVLQGEAFF
TGTGCCAGCAGCTTAGTTCTACAGGGTGAAGCTTTCTTT
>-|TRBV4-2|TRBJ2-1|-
CASSQGREFSEQFF
TGTGCCAGCAGCCAAGGGCGGGAATTTAGTGAGCAGTTCTTC
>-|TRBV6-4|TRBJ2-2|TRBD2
CASSVQAGGNTGELFF
TGTGCCAGCAGTGTACAAGCGGGAGGTAACACCGGGGAGCTGTTTTTT
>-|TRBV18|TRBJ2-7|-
CASLWTTGYEQYF
TGTGCCAGCCTCTGGACTACCGGTTACGAGCAGTACTTC
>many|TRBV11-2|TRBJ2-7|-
CASSWKAYEQYF
TGTGCCAGCAGCTGGAAGGCCTACGAGCAGTACTTC